This T cell receptor (beta chain) emerged from a study of control samples from healthy donors and cancer patients. This CDR3 comprises 13 residues. Germline V gene sequence: CDR1 LNHDA, CDR2 SQIVND (reference sequence). The V end lost 3 bases, the J end lost 6 bases, and 12 bases lay between the germline ends. Clones were sequenced by immunoSEQ multiplex PCR, and TCRdb holds only the in-frame ones, with some missing. This table has over 85,000 clones, approximately 95% appearing once. The chain employs TRBV19 and TRBJ2-7; D perhaps matches TRBD2 (5 bases). The sequence came from a woman aged 30 to 39 in good health. Input material: blood. As DNA, the CDR3 is TGTGCCAGTAGTATTCGGGGTCTAGGCGAGCAGTACTTC. Encoded protein: CASSIRGLGEQYF.